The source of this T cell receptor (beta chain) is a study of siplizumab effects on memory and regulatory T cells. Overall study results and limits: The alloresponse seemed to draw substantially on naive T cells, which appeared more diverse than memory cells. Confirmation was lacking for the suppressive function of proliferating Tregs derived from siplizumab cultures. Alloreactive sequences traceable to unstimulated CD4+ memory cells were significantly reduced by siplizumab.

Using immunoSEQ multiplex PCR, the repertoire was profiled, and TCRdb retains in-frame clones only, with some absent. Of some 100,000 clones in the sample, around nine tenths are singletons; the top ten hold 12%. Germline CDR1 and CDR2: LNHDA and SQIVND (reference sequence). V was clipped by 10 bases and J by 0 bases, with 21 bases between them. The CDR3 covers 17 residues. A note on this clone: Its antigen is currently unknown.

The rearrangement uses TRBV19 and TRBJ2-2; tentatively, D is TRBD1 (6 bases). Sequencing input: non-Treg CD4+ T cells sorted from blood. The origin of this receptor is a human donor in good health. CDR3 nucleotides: TGTGCCACTTTCCCCTCTCAGGGGCCCTCGAACACCGGGGAGCTGTTTTTT. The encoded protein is CATFPSQGPSNTGELFF.